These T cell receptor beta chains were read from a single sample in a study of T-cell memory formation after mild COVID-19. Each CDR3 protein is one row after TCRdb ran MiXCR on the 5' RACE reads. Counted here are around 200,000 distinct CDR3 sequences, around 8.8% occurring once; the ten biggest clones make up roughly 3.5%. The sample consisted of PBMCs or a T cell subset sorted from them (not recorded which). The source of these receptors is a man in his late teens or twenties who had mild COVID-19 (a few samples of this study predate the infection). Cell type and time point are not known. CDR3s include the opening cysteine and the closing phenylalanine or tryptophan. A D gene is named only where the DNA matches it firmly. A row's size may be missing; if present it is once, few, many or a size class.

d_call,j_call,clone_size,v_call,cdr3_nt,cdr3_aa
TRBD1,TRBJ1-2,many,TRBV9,TGTGCCAGCAGCGCGGCAGGGGGTGGTGGCTACACCTTC,CASSAAGGGGYTF
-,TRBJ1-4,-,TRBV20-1,TGCAGTGCCCCCCGCCCAAATGAAAAACTGTTTTTT,CSAPRPNEKLFF
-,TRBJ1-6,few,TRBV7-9,TGTGCCAGCAGCTTACGGCAGGGCCCAAATTCACCCCTCCACTTT,CASSLRQGPNSPLHF
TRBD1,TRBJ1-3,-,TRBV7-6,TGTGCCAGCAGCTTACAGGGGGCGACCGGAAACACCATATATTTT,CASSLQGATGNTIYF
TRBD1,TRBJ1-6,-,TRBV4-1,TGCGCCAGCAGCTTCCAGGACAGGGGGCGACCCCTCCACTTT,CASSFQDRGRPLHF
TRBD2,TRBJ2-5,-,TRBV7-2,TGTGCCAGCAGCTTAGAGGGCGGGGGACGGACGGAGACCCAGTACTTC,CASSLEGGGRTETQYF
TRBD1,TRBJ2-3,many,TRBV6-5,TGTGCCAGCAGCTCGACAGGGGGCCGTGGAGATACGCAGTATTTT,CASSSTGGRGDTQYF
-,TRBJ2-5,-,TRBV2,TGTGCCAGCAGTTCTAGGGCGGAGACCCAGTACTTC,CASSSRAETQYF
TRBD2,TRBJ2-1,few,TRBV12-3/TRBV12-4,TGTGCCAGCAGTTGGGTTGGCGGGGGGGTCGGCAATGAGCAGTTCTTC,CASSWVGGGVGNEQFF
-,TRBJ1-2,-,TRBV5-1,TGCGCCAGCAGCTTGTCAGGAGGGGTTGCGAGCTATGGCTACACCTTC,CASSLSGGVASYGYTF
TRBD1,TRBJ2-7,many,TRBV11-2,TGTGCCAGCAGCTCGGGACAGGGGGGACCATACGAGCAGTACTTC,CASSSGQGGPYEQYF
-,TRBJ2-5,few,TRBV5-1,TGCGCCAGCAGCTTGGAGTCAGGGGACGGAGGGACCCAGTACTTC,CASSLESGDGGTQYF
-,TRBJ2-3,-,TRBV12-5,TGTGCTAGTGGTTCAAGGACTAACACAGATACGCAGTATTTT,CASGSRTNTDTQYF
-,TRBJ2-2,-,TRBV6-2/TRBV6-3,TGTGCCAGCAGTTACTCGGAAAGGGGAAGCACCGGGGAGCTGTTTTTT,CASSYSERGSTGELFF
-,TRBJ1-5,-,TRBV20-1,TGCAGTGCTAGAGACGGCTTCAATCAGCCCCAGCATTTT,CSARDGFNQPQHF
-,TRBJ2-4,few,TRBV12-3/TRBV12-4,TGTGCCAGCAGTTTAAGAAACATTCAGTACTTC,CASSLRNIQYF
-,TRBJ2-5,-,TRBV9,TGTGCCAGCAGCGTAATGTTAGGGAGCGGAGAGACCCAGTACTTC,CASSVMLGSGETQYF